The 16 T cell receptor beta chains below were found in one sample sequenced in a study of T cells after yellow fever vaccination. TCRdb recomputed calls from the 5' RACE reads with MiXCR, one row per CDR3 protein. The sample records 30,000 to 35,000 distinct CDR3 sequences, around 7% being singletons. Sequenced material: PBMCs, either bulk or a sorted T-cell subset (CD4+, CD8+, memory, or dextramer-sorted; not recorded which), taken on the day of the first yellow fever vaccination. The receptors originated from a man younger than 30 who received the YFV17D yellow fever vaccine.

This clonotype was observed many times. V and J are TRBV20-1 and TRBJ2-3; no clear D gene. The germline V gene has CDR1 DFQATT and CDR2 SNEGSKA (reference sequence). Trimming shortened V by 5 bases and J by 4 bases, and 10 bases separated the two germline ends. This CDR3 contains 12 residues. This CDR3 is CSAAPPSDTQYF. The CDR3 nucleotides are TGCAGTGCTGCTCCACCATCAGATACGCAGTATTTT.

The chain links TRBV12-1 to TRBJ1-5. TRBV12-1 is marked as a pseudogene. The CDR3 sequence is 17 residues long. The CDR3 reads CASGPGLVWEGNQPQHF. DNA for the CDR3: TGTGCCAGCGGCCCTGGGCTCGTCTGGGAAGGCAATCAGCCCCAGCATTTT.

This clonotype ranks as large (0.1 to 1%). The CDR3 sequence: CASSDSTGAGANVLTF. The DNA for the CDR3 is TGTGCCAGCAGTGACTCGACAGGGGCTGGGGCCAACGTCCTGACTTTC. The gene calls are TRBV6-4 and TRBJ2-6, with 8 bases matching TRBD1. The J segment lost 2 bases and the V segment lost 0 bases, leaving 0 bases of the junction unmatched. Germline lookup yields CDR1 MRHNA and CDR2 SNTAGT. The CDR3 has 16 residues.

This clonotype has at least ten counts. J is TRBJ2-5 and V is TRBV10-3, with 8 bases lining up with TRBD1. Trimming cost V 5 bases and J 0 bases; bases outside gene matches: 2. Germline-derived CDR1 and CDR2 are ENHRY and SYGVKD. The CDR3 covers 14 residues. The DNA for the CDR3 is TGTGCCATCAGTCGGGACAGGTACCAAGAGACCCAGTACTTC. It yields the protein CAISRDRYQETQYF.

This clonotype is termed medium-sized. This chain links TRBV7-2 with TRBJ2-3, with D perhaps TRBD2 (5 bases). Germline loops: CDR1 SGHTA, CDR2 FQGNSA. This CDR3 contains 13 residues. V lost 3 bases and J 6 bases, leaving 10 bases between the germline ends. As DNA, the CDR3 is TGTGCCAGCAGCTTCCTCCCGGGGGATACGCAGTATTTT. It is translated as CASSFLPGDTQYF.

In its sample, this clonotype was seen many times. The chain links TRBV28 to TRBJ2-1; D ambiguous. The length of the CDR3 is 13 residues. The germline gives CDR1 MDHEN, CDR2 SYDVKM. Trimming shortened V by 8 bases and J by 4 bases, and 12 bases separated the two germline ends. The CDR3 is CASGISGYNEQFF. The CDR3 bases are TGTGCCAGCGGAATTTCAGGATACAATGAGCAGTTCTTC.

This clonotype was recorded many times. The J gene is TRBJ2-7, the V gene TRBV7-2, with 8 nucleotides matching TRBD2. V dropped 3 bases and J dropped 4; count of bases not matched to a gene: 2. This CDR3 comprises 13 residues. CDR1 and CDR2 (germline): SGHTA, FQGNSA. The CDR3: CASSLGLEYEQYF. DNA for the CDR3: TGTGCCAGCAGCTTGGGACTAGAGTACGAGCAGTACTTC.

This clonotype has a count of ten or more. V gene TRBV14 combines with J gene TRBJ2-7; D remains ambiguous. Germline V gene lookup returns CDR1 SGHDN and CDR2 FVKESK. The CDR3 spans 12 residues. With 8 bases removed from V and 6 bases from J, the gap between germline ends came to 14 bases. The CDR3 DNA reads TGTGCCAGCGTTATGTCTGCACTCGAGCAGTACGTC. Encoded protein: CASVMSALEQYV.

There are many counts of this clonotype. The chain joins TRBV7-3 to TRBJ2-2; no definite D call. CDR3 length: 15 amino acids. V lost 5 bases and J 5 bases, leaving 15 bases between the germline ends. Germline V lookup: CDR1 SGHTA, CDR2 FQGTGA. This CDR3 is CASSMTNVNTGELFF. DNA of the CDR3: TGTGCCAGCAGCATGACCAACGTGAATACCGGGGAGCTGTTTTTT.

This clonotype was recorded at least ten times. CDR3 in amino acids: CASSPSWVSDEQFF. The DNA of the CDR3 is TGTGCCAGCAGCCCTTCTTGGGTTAGCGATGAGCAGTTCTTC. This chain joins TRBV7-2 and TRBJ2-1; D is perhaps TRBD2 (5 bases). Germline values: CDR1 SGHTA, CDR2 FQGNSA. Trimming stripped 5 bases from V and 8 bases from J, with 16 bases between. The CDR3 spans 14 residues.

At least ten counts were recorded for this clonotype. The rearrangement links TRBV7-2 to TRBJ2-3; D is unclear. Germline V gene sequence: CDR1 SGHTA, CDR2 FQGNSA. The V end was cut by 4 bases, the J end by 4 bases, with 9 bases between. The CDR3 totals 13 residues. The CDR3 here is CASSSGPPDTQYF. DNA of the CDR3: TGTGCCAGCAGCTCGGGCCCTCCAGATACGCAGTATTTT.

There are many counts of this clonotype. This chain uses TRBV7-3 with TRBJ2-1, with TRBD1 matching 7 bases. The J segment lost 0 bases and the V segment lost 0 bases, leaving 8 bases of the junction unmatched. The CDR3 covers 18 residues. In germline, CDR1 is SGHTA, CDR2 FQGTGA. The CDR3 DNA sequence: TGTGCCAGCAGCTTAACAGGGGGCCCTCCAAGCTCCTACAATGAGCAGTTCTTC. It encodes CASSLTGGPPSSYNEQFF.

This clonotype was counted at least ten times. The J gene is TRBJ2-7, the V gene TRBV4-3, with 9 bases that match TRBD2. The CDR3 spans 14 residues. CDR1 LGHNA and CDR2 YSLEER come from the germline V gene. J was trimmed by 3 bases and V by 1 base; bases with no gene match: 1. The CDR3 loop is CASSQGREGYEQYF. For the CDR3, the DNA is TGCGCCAGCAGCCAAGGGCGGGAGGGCTACGAGCAGTACTTC.

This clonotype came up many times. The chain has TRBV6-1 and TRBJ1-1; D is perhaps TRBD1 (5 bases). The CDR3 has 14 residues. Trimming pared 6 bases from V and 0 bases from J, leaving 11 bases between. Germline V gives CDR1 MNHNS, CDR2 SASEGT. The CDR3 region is CASRGTQLNTEAFF. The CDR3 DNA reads TGTGCCAGCAGGGGGACTCAGCTGAACACTGAAGCTTTCTTT.

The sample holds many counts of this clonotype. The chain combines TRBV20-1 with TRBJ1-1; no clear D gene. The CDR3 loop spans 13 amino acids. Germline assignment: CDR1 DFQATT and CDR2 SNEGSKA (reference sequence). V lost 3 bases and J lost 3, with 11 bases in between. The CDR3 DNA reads TGCAGTGCTAGTGGACGGGGTTACACTGAAGCTTTCTTT. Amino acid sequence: CSASGRGYTEAFF.

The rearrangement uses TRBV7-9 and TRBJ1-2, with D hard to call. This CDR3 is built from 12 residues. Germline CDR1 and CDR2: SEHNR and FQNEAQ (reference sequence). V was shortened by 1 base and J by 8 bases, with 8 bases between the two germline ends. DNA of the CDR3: TGTGCCAGCAGCTTAGAGTTGGAGGGCTACACCTTC. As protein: CASSLELEGYTF.